The 17 T cell receptor beta chains below were found in one sample sequenced in a study of control samples from healthy donors and cancer patients. Libraries were prepared by immunoSEQ multiplex PCR; TCRdb keeps only in-frame clonotypes and omits some of them. The data show about 100,000 clones, with about nine tenths seen just once and less than 3.5% held by the top ten. The sequenced sample consisted of blood. The receptors stem from a human donor in good health. The donor label of this sample is uncertain.

V and J are TRBV7-2 and TRBJ1-1; D perhaps matches TRBD1 (6 bases). This CDR3 spans 14 amino acids. Germline V gene lookup returns CDR1 SGHTA and CDR2 FQGNSA. V dropped 1 base and J dropped 4 bases, with 10 bases sitting between them. CDR3: CASSLGGAGTEAFF. The CDR3 bases are TGTGCCAGCAGCTTAGGGGGGGCGGGCACTGAAGCTTTCTTT.

CDR3 in amino acids: CASSQDIGDRGYEQYF. CDR3 DNA: TGCGCCAGCAGCCAAGACATAGGGGACAGGGGCTACGAGCAGTACTTC. The chain couples TRBV4-1 to TRBJ2-7; TRBD1 agrees at 10 bases. Germline-derived CDR1 and CDR2 are MGHRA and YSYEKL. This CDR3 spans 16 amino acids. After removal of 0 bases from V and 3 bases from J, the junction contained 5 bases not matched to a gene.

The chain links TRBV7-9 to TRBJ2-5, with 8 bases fitting TRBD2. CDR3 length: 15 amino acids. CDR1 SEHNR and CDR2 FQNEAQ come from the germline V gene (reference sequence). The V and J ends lost 3 bases and 0 bases, in that order; junction bases with no gene match: 3. The CDR3 DNA is TGTGCCAGCAGCTTCGGTAGCGGGGACCAAGAGACCCAGTACTTC. The encoded protein is CASSFGSGDQETQYF. The full variable domain, with the rest looked up from reference TRBV7-9 and TRBJ2-5, is DTGVSQNPRHKITKRGQNVTFRCDPISEHNRLYWYRQTLGQGPEFLTYFQNEAQLEKSRLLSDRFSAERPKGSFSTLEIQRTEQGDSAMYLCASSFGSGDQETQYFGPGTRLLVL.

The rearrangement uses TRBV5-4 and TRBJ1-4; perhaps TRBD1 as D (5 bases). This CDR3 spans 13 amino acids. CDR1 and CDR2 from the germline V gene are SGHNT and YYREEE (reference sequence). The ends were cut back, 4 bases at V and 8 bases at J, with 12 bases in the middle. In DNA, the CDR3 is TGTGCCAGCAGCGTCGGGGGGGACGAAAAACTGTTTTTT. Residues: CASSVGGDEKLFF.

The chain employs TRBV5-1 and TRBJ1-1; D unresolved. CDR1 and CDR2 from the germline V gene are SGHRS and YFSETQ. V lost 4 bases and J lost 3, with 13 bases in between. The CDR3 contains 14 residues. CDR3 sequence (DNA): TGCGCCAGCAGCCCCACGGGGAGGCACACTGAAGCTTTCTTT. Its protein is CASSPTGRHTEAFF.

This clone was counted a few times. The rearrangement joins TRBV25-1 to TRBJ2-5; 9 bases match TRBD1. This CDR3 is built from 17 residues. The germline V gene encodes CDR1 MGHDK and CDR2 SYGVNS. The ends lost 7 bases at V and 1 base at J; junction bases unmatched: 13. CDR3 sequence (DNA): TGTGCCAGCAAAACCGGGACAGGGACTTGGGCCCAAGAGACCCAGTACTTC. Its protein product is CASKTGTGTWAQETQYF.

This chain joins TRBV6-6 and TRBJ2-1; D may be TRBD1 or TRBD2 (5 bases each). With 7 bases removed from V and 8 bases from J, the gap between germline ends came to 12 bases. The CDR3 runs to 12 residues. The germline CDR1 and CDR2 sequences are MNHNY and SVGAGI (reference sequence). CDR3 nucleotide sequence: TGTGCCAGCAATCTGGGGACCTATGAGCAGTTCTTC. It codes for CASNLGTYEQFF.

The chain employs TRBV5-6 and TRBJ2-1; D is ambiguous. The CDR3 runs 11 residues. V lost 5 bases to trimming and J lost 8 bases, with 8 bases between them. The germline V gene encodes CDR1 SGHDT and CDR2 YYEEEE. CDR3 coding DNA: TGTGCCAGCAGTGCGAGTTATGAGCAGTTCTTC. As protein: CASSASYEQFF.

The chain employs TRBV7-6 and TRBJ2-1, with 9 bases fitting TRBD1. V shed 2 bases, J shed 7 bases, and the junction held 9 bases outside the gene matches. The length of the CDR3 is 16 residues. Looked up from germline, CDR1 is SGHVS and CDR2 is FNYEAQ. The CDR3 nucleotides read TGTGCCAGCAGCTTATCGGGACAGGGATTTGCGAATGAGCAGTTCTTC. Translation gives CASSLSGQGFANEQFF.

The CDR3 DNA is TGTGCCAGCTCACCGGGACAGCTTAACTATGGCTACACCTTC. Its protein product is CASSPGQLNYGYTF. The chain has TRBV18 and TRBJ1-2, with TRBD1 matching over 7 bases. V lost 3 bases, J lost 1 base, and 2 bases stayed unmatched. The CDR3 consists of 14 residues. Per the germline V gene, CDR1 is KGHSH and CDR2 is LQKENI.

This rearrangement joins TRBV2 to TRBJ1-5; no firm D call. The CDR3 loop spans 12 amino acids. Trimming removed 8 bases from V and 4 bases from J, with 9 bases in between. CDR1 is SNHLY, CDR2 FYNNEI, per germline. This CDR3 reads CASGRVNQPQHF. CDR3 in DNA: TGTGCCAGCGGACGGGTGAATCAGCCCCAGCATTTT.

V gene TRBV5-4 combines with J gene TRBJ2-5, with D perhaps TRBD2 (6 bases). The CDR3 runs 16 residues. Germline V gene lookup returns CDR1 SGHNT and CDR2 YYREEE (reference sequence). Trimming removed 0 bases at V and 2 bases at J, with 14 bases between. CDR3 residues: CASSLGGRTVQETQYF. The CDR3 DNA reads TGTGCCAGCAGCTTGGGGGGGAGGACGGTTCAAGAGACCCAGTACTTC.

This clone has only a few counts. J is TRBJ1-2 and V is TRBV5-1; no definite D call. V lost 0 bases to trimming and J lost 2 bases, with 5 bases between them. The CDR3 has 13 amino acids. CDR1 and CDR2 from the germline V gene are SGHRS and YFSETQ. The CDR3 nucleotides are TGCGCCAGCAGCTTGGAAGGCAACTATGGCTACACCTTC. Amino acids: CASSLEGNYGYTF.

This sequence joins TRBV3-1 (or the pseudogene TRBV3-2) and TRBJ1-4; no clear D. The V and J ends lost 0 bases and 6 bases respectively, with 8 bases between them. Germline V CDR1 and CDR2: LGHDT, YNNKEL (reference sequence). This CDR3 comprises 14 residues. For the CDR3, the DNA is TGTGCCAGCAGCCAAGATTACGGAGATGAAAAACTGTTTTTT. Translation gives CASSQDYGDEKLFF.

V usage is TRBV6-5 and J usage is TRBJ1-6; the D is unclear. The CDR3 extends over 14 amino acids. The germline V gene encodes CDR1 MNHEY and CDR2 SVGAGI. V shed 6 bases and J shed 9 bases, with 15 bases lying between them. CDR3 sequence: CASSDRWTVSPLHF. Written as DNA, the CDR3 is TGTGCCAGCAGCGATAGATGGACCGTTTCACCCCTCCACTTT.

The V and J genes are TRBV10-2 and TRBJ2-3, with 8 bases identical to TRBD2. J was trimmed by 0 bases and V by 2 bases; bases with no gene match: 7. Germline CDR1 WSHSY, CDR2 SAAADI. The CDR3 covers 17 residues. This CDR3 is CASSEGGSGTSTDTQYF. CDR3 nucleotides: TGCGCCAGCAGTGAGGGGGGTAGCGGGACTAGCACAGATACGCAGTATTTT.

This chain joins TRBV10-1 and TRBJ1-5, with D possibly TRBD1 on 6 matching bases. V was pared by 5 bases and J by 6 bases, with 8 bases between. CDR3 size: 12 residues. Germline CDR1 WNHNN, CDR2 SYGVQD (reference sequence). The CDR3 DNA is TGCGCCAGCAGTCAGGGGAGTCAGCCCCAGCATTTT. Amino acids: CASSQGSQPQHF.